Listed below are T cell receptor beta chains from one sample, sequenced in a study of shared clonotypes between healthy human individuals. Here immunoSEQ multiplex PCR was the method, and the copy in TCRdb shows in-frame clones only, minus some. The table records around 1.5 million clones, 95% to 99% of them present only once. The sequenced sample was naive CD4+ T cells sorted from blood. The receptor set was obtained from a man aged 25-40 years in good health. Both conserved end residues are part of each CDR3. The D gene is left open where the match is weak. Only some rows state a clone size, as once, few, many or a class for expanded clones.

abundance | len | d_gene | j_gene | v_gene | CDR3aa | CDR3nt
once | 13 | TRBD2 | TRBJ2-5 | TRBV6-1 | CASRRAGGETQYF | TGTGCCAGCAGGCGAGCGGGAGGAGAGACCCAGTACTTC
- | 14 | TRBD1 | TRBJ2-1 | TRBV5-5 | CASSWTGGYNEQFF | TGTGCCAGCAGCTGGACAGGGGGCTACAATGAGCAGTTCTTC
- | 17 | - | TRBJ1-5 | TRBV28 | CASTSVGGGLSNQPQHF | TGTGCCAGCACATCCGTCGGAGGGGGACTTAGCAATCAGCCCCAGCATTTT
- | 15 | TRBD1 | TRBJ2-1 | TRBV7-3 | CASSRDREVSSEQFF | TGTGCCAGCAGCCGGGACAGGGAAGTTAGTAGTGAGCAGTTCTTC
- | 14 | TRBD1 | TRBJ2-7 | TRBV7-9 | CASSPRTGLGESYF | TGTGCCAGCAGCCCCCGGACAGGGCTTGGTGAGTCGTACTTC
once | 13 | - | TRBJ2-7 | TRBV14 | CASSQDVVDEQYF | TGTGCCAGCAGCCAAGACGTAGTTGACGAGCAGTACTTC
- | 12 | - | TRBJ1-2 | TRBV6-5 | CASSYSGAGYTF | TGTGCCAGCAGTTACTCAGGGGCTGGCTACACCTTC
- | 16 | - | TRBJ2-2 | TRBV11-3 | CASSPSAQGDTGELFF | TGTGCCAGCAGCCCATCCGCACAGGGAGACACCGGGGAGCTGTTTTTT
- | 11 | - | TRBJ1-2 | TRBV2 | CASSEVYGYTF | TGTGCCAGCAGTGAGGTTTATGGCTACACCTTC
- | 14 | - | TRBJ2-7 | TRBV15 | CATSRDRGRFEQYF | TGTGCCACCAGCAGAGACAGGGGAAGGTTCGAGCAGTACTTC
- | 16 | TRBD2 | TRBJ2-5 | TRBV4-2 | CASSPPSAGGRETQYF | TGTGCCAGCAGCCCCCCTAGCGCGGGAGGGCGAGAGACCCAGTACTTC
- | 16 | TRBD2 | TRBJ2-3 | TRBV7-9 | CASSLATASGTDTQYF | TGTGCCAGCAGCTTAGCGACCGCTAGCGGAACAGATACGCAGTATTTT
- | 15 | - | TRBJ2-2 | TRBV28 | CASLRTGANTGELFF | TGTGCCAGCCTTCGAACGGGGGCCAACACCGGGGAGCTGTTTTTT
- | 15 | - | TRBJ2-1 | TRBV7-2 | CASSSTWGSYNEQFF | TGTGCCAGCAGCTCGACGTGGGGGTCCTACAATGAGCAGTTCTTC
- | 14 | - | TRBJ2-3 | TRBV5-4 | CASSLTKRADTQYF | TGTGCCAGCAGCTTGACGAAGAGGGCAGATACGCAGTATTTT
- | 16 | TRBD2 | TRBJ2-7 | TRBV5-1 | CASSPKTSGSGYEQYF | TGCGCCAGCAGCCCGAAGACTAGCGGGAGTGGATACGAGCAGTACTTC
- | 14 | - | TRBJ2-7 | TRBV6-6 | CASRTSAGSYEQYF | TGTGCCAGCAGGACCTCCGCAGGGTCGTACGAGCAGTACTTC
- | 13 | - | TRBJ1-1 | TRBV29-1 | CSVKTGTNTEAFF | TGCAGCGTCAAGACAGGAACCAACACTGAAGCTTTCTTT
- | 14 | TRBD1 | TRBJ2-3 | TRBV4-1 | CASSQGSRQGTQYF | TGCGCCAGCAGCCAAGGGTCCCGACAGGGGACGCAGTATTTT
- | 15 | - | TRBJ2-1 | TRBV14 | CASSPIGGGYNEQFF | TGTGCCAGCAGCCCGATAGGGGGAGGTTACAATGAGCAGTTCTTC
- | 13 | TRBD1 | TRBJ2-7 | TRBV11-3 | CASSPRTGYEQYF | TGTGCCAGCAGCCCTCGGACAGGGTACGAGCAGTACTTC
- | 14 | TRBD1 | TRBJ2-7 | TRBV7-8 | CASSRTGGAREQYF | TGTGCCAGCAGCCGGACAGGGGGCGCGAGGGAGCAGTACTTC
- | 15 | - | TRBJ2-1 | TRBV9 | CASSARTGSYNEQFF | TGTGCCAGCAGCGCCCGGACCGGTTCCTACAATGAGCAGTTCTTC
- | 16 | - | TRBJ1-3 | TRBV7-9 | CASSLYEGTSGNTIYF | TGTGCCAGCAGCTTATATGAGGGGACCTCTGGAAACACCATATATTTT
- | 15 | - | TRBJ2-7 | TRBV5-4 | CASSLAVAGVYEQYF | TGTGCCAGCAGCTTGGCCGTGGCAGGGGTCTACGAGCAGTACTTC
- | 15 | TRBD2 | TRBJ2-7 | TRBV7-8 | CASSSSRGATYEQYF | TGTGCCAGCAGCTCATCGCGGGGGGCTACCTACGAGCAGTACTTC
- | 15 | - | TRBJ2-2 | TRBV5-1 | CASTLLGMVSGELFF | TGCGCCAGCACCCTACTGGGAATGGTTTCCGGGGAGCTGTTTTTT
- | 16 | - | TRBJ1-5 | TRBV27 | CASSLVSGYSNQPQHF | TGTGCCAGCAGTTTAGTTTCAGGGTATAGCAATCAGCCCCAGCATTTT
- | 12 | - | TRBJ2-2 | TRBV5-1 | CASSFDLSPVFF | TGCGCCAGCAGCTTCGACCTTAGCCCCGTGTTTTTT
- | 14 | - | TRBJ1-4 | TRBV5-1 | CASSLIQAGEKLFF | TGCGCCAGCAGCTTGATACAGGCAGGAGAAAAACTGTTTTTT
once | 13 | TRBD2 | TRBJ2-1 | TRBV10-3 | CASREASGNEQFF | TGTGCCTCCCGAGAGGCTAGCGGCAATGAGCAGTTCTTC